The present T cell receptor beta chain was sequenced within a study of PD-L1 blockade in urothelial cancer. Study overall: A median of roughly 140,000 T cells was found in the blood samples. Overall study results and limits: Below-median blood TCR clonality before treatment forecast better survival.

Points on this clone: Antigen unknown.

As for time point: pretreatment peripheral blood. Patients presented with locally advanced or metastatic urothelial carcinoma. Sequencing was performed with immunoSEQ multiplex PCR; in TCRdb, only in-frame clones are kept and a portion is missing. Here the sample spans 130,000 or so clones, approximately 88% being singletons. The CDR3 loop spans 16 amino acids. With V trimmed by 3 bases and J by 1 base, 4 bases remained unmatched. Germline assignment: CDR1 LNHDA and CDR2 SQIVND (reference sequence). Sequenced here: PBMCs, sampled around atezolizumab (anti-PD-L1) treatment. The chain carries TRBV19 and TRBJ2-3; 10 positions match TRBD1. This receptor was taken from a man aged 45-60 years with urothelial cancer. CDR3 sequence (DNA): TGTGCCAGTAGTATGTGGACAGGGGGGGGCACAGATACGCAGTATTTT. This sequence encodes CASSMWTGGGTDTQYF.